This paragraph reports one T cell receptor beta chain. V gave up 3 bases and J gave up 2 bases; unmatched junction bases: 4. The CDR3 is 16 amino acids. Germline CDR1 SGHDN, CDR2 FVKESK. The data stem from a study of T cell clones after liver transplantation. The repertoire was sequenced with immunoSEQ multiplex PCR; TCRdb's copy has only in-frame clones and lacks some. The profile covers around 110,000 clones, with approximately 90% appearing a single time and 0.83% taken by the ten largest. This sample comprised CD4+ T cells from blood, obtained 12 months after liver transplant. The origin of this receptor is a human patient who received a liver transplant. A share of the T cells may be of graft donor origin. The chain combines TRBV14 with TRBJ1-5; TRBD1 matches at 10 bases. The CDR3 DNA is TGTGCCAGCAGCCATCCCGGGACAGGGGGCAATCAGCCCCAGCATTTT. Its translation is CASSHPGTGGNQPQHF.